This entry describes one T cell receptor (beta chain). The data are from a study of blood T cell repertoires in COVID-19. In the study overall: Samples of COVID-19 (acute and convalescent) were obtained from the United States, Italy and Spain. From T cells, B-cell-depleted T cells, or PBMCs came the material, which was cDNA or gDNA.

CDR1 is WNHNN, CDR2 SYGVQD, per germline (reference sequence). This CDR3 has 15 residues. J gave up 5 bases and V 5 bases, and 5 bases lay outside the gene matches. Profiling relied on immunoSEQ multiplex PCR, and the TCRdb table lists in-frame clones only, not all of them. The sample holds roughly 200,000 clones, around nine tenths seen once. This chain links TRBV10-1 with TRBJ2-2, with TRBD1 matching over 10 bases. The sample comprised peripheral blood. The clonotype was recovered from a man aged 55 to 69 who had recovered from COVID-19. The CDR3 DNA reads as TGCGCCAGCAGTCGACAGGGGGCAGGTACCGGGGAGCTGTTTTTT. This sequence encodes CASSRQGAGTGELFF.